This T cell receptor (beta chain) was captured in a study of monozygotic twins with inflammatory bowel disease. Study-level points and caveats: Healthy twins showed more clonotype sharing with others than IBD patients, especially patients with disease activity.

Note on this clonotype: Its antigen remains unknown.

Researchers used template switching to add UMIs featuring a 6-nucleotide sample barcode. TCRdb processed the 5' RACE reads again and assigns one entry to each CDR3 protein, with no DNA. Recorded here are about 160,000 distinct CDR3 sequences; the top ten clones represent roughly 2.3%. The length of the CDR3 is 12 residues. Germline lookup yields CDR1 SGHTA and CDR2 FQGNSA. Sequenced sample: blood. V is TRBV7-2 and J is TRBJ2-3; TCRdb reports TRBD1, a call that lacks DNA to check it against. This TCR came from a human donor with ulcerative colitis or Crohn's disease, or a healthy co-twin of an affected twin (not recorded which). The CDR3 loop reads CASSVPADTQYF. Full variable domain (missing parts from reference TRBV7-2 and TRBJ2-3): GAGVSQSPSNKVTEKGKDVELRCDPISGHTALYWYRQSLGQGLEFLIYFQGNSAPDKSGLPSDRFSAERTGGSVSTLTIQRTQQEDSAVYLCASSVPADTQYFGPGTRLTVL.